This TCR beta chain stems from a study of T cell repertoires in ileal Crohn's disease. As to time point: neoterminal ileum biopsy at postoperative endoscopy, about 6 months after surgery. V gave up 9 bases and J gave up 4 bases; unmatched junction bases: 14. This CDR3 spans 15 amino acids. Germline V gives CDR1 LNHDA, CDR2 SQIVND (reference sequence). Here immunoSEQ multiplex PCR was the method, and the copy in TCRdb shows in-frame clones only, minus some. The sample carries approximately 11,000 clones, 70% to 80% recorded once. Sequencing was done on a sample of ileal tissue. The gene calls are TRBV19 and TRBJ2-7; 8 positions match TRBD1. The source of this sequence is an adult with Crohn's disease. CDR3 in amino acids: CASQRRTGFGYEQYF. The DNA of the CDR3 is TGTGCCAGCCAGCGGAGGACAGGGTTTGGGTACGAGCAGTACTTC.